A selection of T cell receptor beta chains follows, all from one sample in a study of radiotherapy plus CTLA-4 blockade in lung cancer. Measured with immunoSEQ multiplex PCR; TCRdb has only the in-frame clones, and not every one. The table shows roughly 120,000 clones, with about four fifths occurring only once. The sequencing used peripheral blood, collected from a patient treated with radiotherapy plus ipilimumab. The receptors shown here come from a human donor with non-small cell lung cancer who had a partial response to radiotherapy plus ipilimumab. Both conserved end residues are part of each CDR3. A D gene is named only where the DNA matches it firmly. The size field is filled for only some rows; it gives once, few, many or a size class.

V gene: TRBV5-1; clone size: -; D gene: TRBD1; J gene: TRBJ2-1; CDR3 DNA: TGCGCCAGCAGCCCACGGACAGGGGCATCCTACAATGAGCAGTTCTTC; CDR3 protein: CASSPRTGASYNEQFF
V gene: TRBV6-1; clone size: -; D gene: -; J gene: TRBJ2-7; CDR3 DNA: TGTGCCAGCAGTAAGGGACACGGGCTTGGCGAGCAGTACTTC; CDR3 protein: CASSKGHGLGEQYF
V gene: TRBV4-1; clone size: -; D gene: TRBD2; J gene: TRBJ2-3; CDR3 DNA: TGCGCCAGCAGCCCCACTAGCGGGATAGATACGCAGTATTTT; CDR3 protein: CASSPTSGIDTQYF
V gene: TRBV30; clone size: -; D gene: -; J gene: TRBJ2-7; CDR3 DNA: TGTGCCTGGAGTGGACAGTCCTACGAGCAGTACTTC; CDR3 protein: CAWSGQSYEQYF
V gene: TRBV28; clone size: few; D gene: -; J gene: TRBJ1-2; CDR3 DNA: TGTGCCAGCAGTTTTTATGCATATACCCCAACTCTCTATGGCTACACCTTC; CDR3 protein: CASSFYAYTPTLYGYTF
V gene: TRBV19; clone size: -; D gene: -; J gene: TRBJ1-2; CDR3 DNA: TGTGCCAGTAGTACCCCGGGGAGTAACTATGGCTACACCTTC; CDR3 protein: CASSTPGSNYGYTF
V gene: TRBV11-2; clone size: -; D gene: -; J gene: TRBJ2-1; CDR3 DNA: TGTGCCAGCAGCTATTCGACCCCGGGGAATGAGCAGTTCTTC; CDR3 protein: CASSYSTPGNEQFF
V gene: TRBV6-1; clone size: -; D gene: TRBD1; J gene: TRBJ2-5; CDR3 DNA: TGTGCCAGCAGCACGGACAGGGAGACCCAGTACTTC; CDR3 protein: CASSTDRETQYF
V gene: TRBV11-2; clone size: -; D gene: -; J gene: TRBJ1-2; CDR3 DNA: TGTGCCAGCAGTCAAAACGGAGGTCGTCCGGTCTTC; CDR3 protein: CASSQNGGRPVF
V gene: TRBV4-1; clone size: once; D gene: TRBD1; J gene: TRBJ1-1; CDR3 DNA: TGCGCCAGCAGCGGGACAGGGGACATAGAAGCTTTCTTT; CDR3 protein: CASSGTGDIEAFF
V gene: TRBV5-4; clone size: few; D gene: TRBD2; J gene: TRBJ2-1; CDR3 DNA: TGTGCCAGCAGCCCTAGCGGGAGGGTATCCAATGAGCAGTTCTTC; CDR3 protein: CASSPSGRVSNEQFF
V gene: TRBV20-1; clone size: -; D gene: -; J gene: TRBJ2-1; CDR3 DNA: TGCAGTGCTAGAGGAACACAGGGGCAGTTCTTC; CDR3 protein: CSARGTQGQFF
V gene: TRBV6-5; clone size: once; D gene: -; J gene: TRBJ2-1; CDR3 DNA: TGTGCCAGCAGTTACTCGCGGGGAGAGGCGTTTTTCTTC; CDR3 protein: CASSYSRGEAFFF
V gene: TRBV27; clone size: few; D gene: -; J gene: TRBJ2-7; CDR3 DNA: TGTGCCTGCAGTTTAGCCAGGGCCTCCTACGAGCAGTACTTC; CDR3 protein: CACSLARASYEQYF
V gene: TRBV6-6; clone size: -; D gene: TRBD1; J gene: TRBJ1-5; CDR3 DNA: TGTGCCAGCGGAAAAACGGGACAGGGCAATCAGCCCCAGCATTTT; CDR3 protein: CASGKTGQGNQPQHF
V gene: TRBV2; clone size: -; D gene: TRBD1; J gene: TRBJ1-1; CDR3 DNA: TGTGCCAGCAGTGTTGGAATTGGGCTATTCGGACAGGGAGAAGCTTTCTTT; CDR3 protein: CASSVGIGLFGQGEAFF
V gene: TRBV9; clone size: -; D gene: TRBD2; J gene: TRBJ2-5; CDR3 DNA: TGTGCCAGCAGCGTAGGGTGGGGGAGGGGAGAGAGGGAGACCCAGTACTTC; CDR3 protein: CASSVGWGRGERETQYF
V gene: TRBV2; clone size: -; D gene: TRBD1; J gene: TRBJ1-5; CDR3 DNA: TGTGCCAGCAGGGAACGAGACAGGGACAATCAGCCCCAGCATTTT; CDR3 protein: CASRERDRDNQPQHF
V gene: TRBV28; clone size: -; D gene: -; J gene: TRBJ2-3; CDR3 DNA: TGTGCCAGCAGTCTCCCGGGCCCGGGGATGGATACGCAGTATTTT; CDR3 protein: CASSLPGPGMDTQYF
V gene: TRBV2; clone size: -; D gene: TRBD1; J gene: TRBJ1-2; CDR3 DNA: TGTGCCAGCAGTCAACGCCAGACAGGGAGCGCGGGTGGCTACACCTTC; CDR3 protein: CASSQRQTGSAGGYTF
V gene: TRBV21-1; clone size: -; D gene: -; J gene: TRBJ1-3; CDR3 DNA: TGTGCCAGCAGCAAAGATCGCGGGGCAGGAAACACCATATATTTT; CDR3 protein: CASSKDRGAGNTIYF
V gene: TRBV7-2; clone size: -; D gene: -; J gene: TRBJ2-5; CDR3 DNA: TGTGCCAGCAGCCATGAAGAGACCCAGTACTTC; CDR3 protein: CASSHEETQYF
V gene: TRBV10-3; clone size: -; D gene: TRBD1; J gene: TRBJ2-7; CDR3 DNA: TGTGCCATCAGTCCGGGACAGGGTTTATACGAGCAGTACTTC; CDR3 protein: CAISPGQGLYEQYF
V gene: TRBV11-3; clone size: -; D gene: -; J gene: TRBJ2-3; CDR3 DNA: TGTGCCAGCAGCTTAGATCTCCGGGATACGCAGTATTTT; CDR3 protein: CASSLDLRDTQYF
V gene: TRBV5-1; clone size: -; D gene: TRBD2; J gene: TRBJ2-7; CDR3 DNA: TGCGCCAGCAGCTTGGCGGCTAGCGGGAGGTCCTACGAGCAGTACTTC; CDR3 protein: CASSLAASGRSYEQYF
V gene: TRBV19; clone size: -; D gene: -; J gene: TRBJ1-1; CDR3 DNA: TGTGCCAGTAGTATAGGGTCGGGTGGATACACTGAAGCTTTCTTT; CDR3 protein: CASSIGSGGYTEAFF
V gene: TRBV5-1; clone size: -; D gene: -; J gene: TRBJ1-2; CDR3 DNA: TGCGCCAGCAGCTTTTCCGTCACTCCCTATGGCTACACCTTC; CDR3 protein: CASSFSVTPYGYTF
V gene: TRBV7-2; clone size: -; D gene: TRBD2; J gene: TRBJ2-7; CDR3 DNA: TGTGCCAGCAGCTCTAGCGGCTACGAGCAGTACTTC; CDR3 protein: CASSSSGYEQYF
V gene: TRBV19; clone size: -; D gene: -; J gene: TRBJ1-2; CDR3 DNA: TGTGCCAGTAGTATAGATCTATCGGGAGCTCGAGGAGGCTACACCTTC; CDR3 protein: CASSIDLSGARGGYTF
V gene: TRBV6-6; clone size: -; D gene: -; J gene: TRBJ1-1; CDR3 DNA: -; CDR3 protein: CASSSGQGAIGTEAFF
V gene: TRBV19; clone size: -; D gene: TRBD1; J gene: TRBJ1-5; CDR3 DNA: TGTGCCTCGAGGGCAGGGGGCCTTGGCAATCAGCCCCAGCATTTT; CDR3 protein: CASRAGGLGNQPQHF
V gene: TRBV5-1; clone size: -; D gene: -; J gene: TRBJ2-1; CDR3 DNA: TGCGCCAGCAGCTTGTTCCGGGAGCAGTTCTTC; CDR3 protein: CASSLFREQFF
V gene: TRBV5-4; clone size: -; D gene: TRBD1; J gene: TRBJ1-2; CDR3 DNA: TGTGCCAGCAGGTATGGGACAGAACCTCCTAACTATGGCTACACCTTC; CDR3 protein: CASRYGTEPPNYGYTF
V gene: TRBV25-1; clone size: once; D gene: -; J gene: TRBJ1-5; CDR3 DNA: TGTGCCAGCAGTGGGGCAGGGCTACAGCCCCAGCATTTT; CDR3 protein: CASSGAGLQPQHF
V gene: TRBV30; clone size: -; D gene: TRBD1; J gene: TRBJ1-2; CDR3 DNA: TGTGCCTCCCAGGGGGGAGGTGGCTATGGCTACACCTTC; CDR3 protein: CASQGGGGYGYTF
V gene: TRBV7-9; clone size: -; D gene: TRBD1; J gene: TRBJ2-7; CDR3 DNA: TGTGCCAGCAGCCGGACAGGGCCAGACTACGAGCAGTACTTC; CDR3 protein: CASSRTGPDYEQYF
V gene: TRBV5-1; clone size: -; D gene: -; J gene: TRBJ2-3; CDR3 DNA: TGCGCCAGCAGCTGGGAGAGGAGCACAGATACGCAGTATTTT; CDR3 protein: CASSWERSTDTQYF
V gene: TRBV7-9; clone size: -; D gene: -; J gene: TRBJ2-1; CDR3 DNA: TGTGCCAGCAGCCTACTTAGCTCCTACAATGAGCAGTTCTTC; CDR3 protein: CASSLLSSYNEQFF
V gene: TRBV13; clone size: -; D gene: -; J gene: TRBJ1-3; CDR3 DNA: TGTGCCAGCAGCTTAGGCGGTGGAAACACCATATATTTT; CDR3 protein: CASSLGGGNTIYF
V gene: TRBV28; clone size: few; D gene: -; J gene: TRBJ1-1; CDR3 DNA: TGTGCCAGCACCCTGACGGGGGGCGGAAACACTGAAGCTTTCTTT; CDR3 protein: CASTLTGGGNTEAFF
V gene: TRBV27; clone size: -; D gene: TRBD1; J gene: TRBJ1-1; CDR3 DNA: TGTGCCAGCAGCCCCCCGACAGGGTACACTGAAGCTTTCTTT; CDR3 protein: CASSPPTGYTEAFF